Shown below are 18 T cell receptor beta chains from a single sample sequenced in a study of blood T cell repertoires in COVID-19. Here immunoSEQ multiplex PCR was the method, and the copy in TCRdb shows in-frame clones only, minus some. The sample lists about 250,000 clones, about four fifths seen once, with about 9.6% in the top ten. The sample comprised peripheral blood. Receptors originate from a man older than 75 with acute or convalescent COVID-19.

In regard to this clone: The identical CDR3 is also encoded by other nucleotide sequences in the sample. This chain links TRBV18 with TRBJ2-3, with unresolved D. Trimming removed 1 base at V and 3 bases at J, with 5 bases between. Germline-derived CDR1 and CDR2 are KGHSH and LQKENI. This CDR3 spans 13 amino acids. The CDR3 protein is CASSPRRTDTQYF. DNA for the CDR3: TGTGCCAGCTCACCACGTCGGACAGATACGCAGTATTTT. Combining the CDR3 with reference TRBV18 and TRBJ2-3 gives the whole variable domain NAGVMQNPRHLVRRRGQEARLRCSPMKGHSHVYWYRQLPEEGLKFMVYLQKENIIDESGMPKERFSAEFPKEGPSILRIQQVVRGDSAAYFCASSPRRTDTQYFGPGTRLTVL.

The chain links TRBV18 to TRBJ1-1; tentative D call: TRBD1 (6 bases). The length of the CDR3 is 14 residues. V lost 1 base, J lost 7 bases, and 13 bases lay in between. Germline lookup yields CDR1 KGHSH and CDR2 LQKENI. This chain's CDR3 is CASSPLVSGDEAFF. DNA of the CDR3: TGTGCCAGCTCACCACTTGTCTCAGGGGATGAAGCTTTCTTT.

The chain carries TRBV27 and TRBJ2-7, with a possible D match to TRBD1 (6 bases). V was shortened by 2 bases and J by 2 bases, with 13 bases between the two germline ends. Per the germline V gene, CDR1 is MNHEY and CDR2 is SMNVEV (reference sequence). The CDR3 has 15 residues. The CDR3 nucleotides read TGTGCCAGCAGTTTAGGGCAGGGGAGCACCTACGAGCAGTACTTC. It specifies CASSLGQGSTYEQYF.

The chain recombines TRBV24-1 with TRBJ2-2; 12 bases agree with TRBD2. After removal of 4 bases from V and 7 bases from J, the junction contained 9 bases not matched to a gene. The CDR3 is 17 amino acids. Germline V gene lookup returns CDR1 KGHDR and CDR2 SFDVKD. The CDR3 sequence is CATSDSSGRAVSGELFF. The CDR3 DNA reads TGTGCCACCAGTGACTCTAGCGGGAGGGCCGTAAGCGGGGAGCTGTTTTTT.

V usage is TRBV24-1 and J usage is TRBJ2-1; 8 bases align to TRBD1. The CDR3 runs 16 residues. V lost 1 base to trimming and J lost 8 bases; unmatched junction nucleotides: 9. Per germline, CDR1 KGHDR and CDR2 SFDVKD. As DNA, the CDR3 is TGTGCCACCAGTGATTTATGGGCAGGGGGCTTGGATGAGCAGTTCTTC. It is translated as CATSDLWAGGLDEQFF.

The V and J genes are TRBV28 and TRBJ2-7, with D unclear. This CDR3 has 13 residues. Germline CDR1 reads MDHEN; CDR2 reads SYDVKM. Trimming cost V 4 bases and J 4 bases, with 11 bases left between them. CDR3 sequence reads: CASSSRSLYEQYF. The CDR3 nucleotides read TGTGCCAGCAGTTCCCGGTCACTATACGAGCAGTACTTC.

This clone turned up a few times. V gene TRBV27 combines with J gene TRBJ2-5; weak D call: TRBD2 (5 bases). The germline CDR1 and CDR2 sequences are MNHEY and SMNVEV (reference sequence). CDR3 length equals 16 residues. The V and J ends lost 10 bases and 5 bases respectively, with 26 bases between them. In DNA, the CDR3 is TGTGCCACCAAGAGAGAGGGTATAGGCCCTATGGAGACCCAGTACTTC. This encodes CATKREGIGPMETQYF.

This clone was seen just once. V usage is TRBV5-5 and J usage is TRBJ1-5; D remains ambiguous. The CDR3 length is 15 residues. V shed 1 base and J shed 6 bases, with 14 bases lying between them. Germline-derived CDR1 and CDR2 are SGHKS and YYEKEE (reference sequence). CDR3: CASSLWYQRGQPQHF. The CDR3 nucleotides read TGTGCCAGCAGCTTGTGGTACCAACGGGGTCAGCCCCAGCATTTT.

The V and J genes are TRBV3-1 (or the pseudogene TRBV3-2) and TRBJ1-6, with D perhaps matching TRBD1 (5 bases). The CDR3 is 15 residues long. Trimming shortened V by 4 bases and J by 7 bases, and 14 bases separated the two germline ends. Germline-derived CDR1 and CDR2 are LGHDT and YNNKEL (reference sequence). The CDR3 region has the DNA TGTGCCAGCAGCCTCAGGGAGGGAGGCAATTCACCCCTCCACTTT. Residues: CASSLREGGNSPLHF.

V gene TRBV6-2 or TRBV6-3 combines with J gene TRBJ2-4; 10 bases match TRBD2. The V gene end was trimmed by 0 bases and the J gene end by 0 bases; junction bases not matched to a gene: 11. CDR1 is MNHEY and CDR2 is SVGEGT in the germline V gene. CDR3 length: 20 residues. The DNA of the CDR3 is TGTGCCAGCAGTTACTCGCGGAAACTAGCGGGGCTACTAGCCAAAAACATTCAGTACTTC. Its translation is CASSYSRKLAGLLAKNIQYF.

This clone has only a few counts. The chain has TRBV10-2 and TRBJ1-4, with D possibly being TRBD1 (5 bases). Trimming took 8 bases from V and 2 from J, leaving 12 bases between them. The CDR3 contains 14 residues. From germline, CDR1 is WSHSY and CDR2 SAAADI. The CDR3 loop is CASGWGGTNEKLFF. The CDR3 DNA follows: TGCGCCAGCGGATGGGGGGGGACTAATGAAAAACTGTTTTTT.

J is TRBJ2-7 and V is TRBV27; 11 positions agree with TRBD2. The CDR3 loop spans 16 amino acids. With 0 bases clipped from V and 6 bases from J, the junction kept 7 bases outside the gene matches. The germline CDR1 and CDR2 sequences are MNHEY and SMNVEV (reference sequence). The CDR3 region has the DNA TGTGCCAGCAGTTTATCTAGACTAGCGGGGTTAGGCGAGCAGTACTTC. This translates into CASSLSRLAGLGEQYF.

The gene calls are TRBV5-4 and TRBJ1-1, with TRBD1 as a possible D gene (5 bases). Per the germline V gene, CDR1 is SGHNT and CDR2 is YYREEE (reference sequence). V was trimmed by 0 bases and J by 5 bases, leaving 14 bases between them. CDR3 length: 15 amino acids. In DNA form, the CDR3 reads TGTGCCAGCAGCTTGGTGTCGAGACAGTGGACTGAAGCTTTCTTT. It encodes CASSLVSRQWTEAFF. Using reference TRBV5-4 and TRBJ1-1 for the parts outside the CDR3, the full variable domain is ETGVTQSPTHLIKTRGQQVTLRCSSQSGHNTVSWYQQALGQGPQFIFQYYREEENGRGNFPPRFSGLQFPNYSSELNVNALELDDSALYLCASSLVSRQWTEAFFGQGTRLTVV.

The V gene is TRBV2, the J gene TRBJ1-2; maybe TRBD1 (5 bases). The CDR3 is 17 residues long. Trimming stripped 4 bases from V and 4 bases from J, with 22 bases between. Germline V gene data show CDR1 as SNHLY and CDR2 as FYNNEI. CDR3 DNA: TGTGCCAGCAGTGGGTATTTACCGGGACTGAGGGTCTATGGCTACACCTTC. It codes for CASSGYLPGLRVYGYTF.

This chain joins TRBV18 and TRBJ2-7; no reliable D call. The V gene's germline CDR1 is KGHSH and CDR2 LQKENI. This CDR3 region has 13 residues. V was trimmed by 3 bases and J by 0 bases, leaving 6 bases between them. The CDR3 region has the DNA TGTGCCAGCTCACCGCAGGCCTCCTACGAGCAGTACTTC. Protein sequence: CASSPQASYEQYF.

V gene TRBV7-8 combines with J gene TRBJ1-3; the D gene is possibly TRBD1 (6 bases). The CDR3 sequence is 15 residues long. CDR1 and CDR2 (germline): SGHVS, FQNEAQ. The ends were cut back, 5 bases at V and 2 bases at J, with 13 bases in the middle. For the CDR3, the DNA is TGTGCCAGCAGCGTCCAGGGGTCCCCTGGAAACACCATATATTTT. Translating gives CASSVQGSPGNTIYF.

The chain couples TRBV28 to TRBJ2-1, with 12 bases lining up with TRBD2. With V trimmed by 6 bases and J by 3 bases, 15 bases remained unmatched. Germline V gene sequence: CDR1 MDHEN, CDR2 SYDVKM. This CDR3 contains 19 residues. The DNA of the CDR3 is TGTGCCAGCAGCCCGGCGTTCTGGCGGACTAGCGGGAACTACAATGAGCAGTTCTTC. Translated: CASSPAFWRTSGNYNEQFF. The full variable domain, rest sourced from reference TRBV28 and TRBJ2-1, is DVKVTQSSRYLVKRTGEKVFLECVQDMDHENMFWYRQDPGLGLRLIYFSYDVKMKEKGDIPEGYSVSREKKERFSLILESASTNQTSMYLCASSPAFWRTSGNYNEQFFGPGTRLTVL.

The CDR3 bases are TGTGCCAGCAGTTTATGGGGGTTGGGGGCCTCTAATGAAAAACTGTTTTTT. Its protein product is CASSLWGLGASNEKLFF. V usage is TRBV28 and J usage is TRBJ1-4, with a tentative D call TRBD1 (6 bases). This CDR3 spans 17 amino acids. V lost 0 bases, J lost 3 bases, and 14 bases lay in between. The germline V gene has CDR1 MDHEN and CDR2 SYDVKM.